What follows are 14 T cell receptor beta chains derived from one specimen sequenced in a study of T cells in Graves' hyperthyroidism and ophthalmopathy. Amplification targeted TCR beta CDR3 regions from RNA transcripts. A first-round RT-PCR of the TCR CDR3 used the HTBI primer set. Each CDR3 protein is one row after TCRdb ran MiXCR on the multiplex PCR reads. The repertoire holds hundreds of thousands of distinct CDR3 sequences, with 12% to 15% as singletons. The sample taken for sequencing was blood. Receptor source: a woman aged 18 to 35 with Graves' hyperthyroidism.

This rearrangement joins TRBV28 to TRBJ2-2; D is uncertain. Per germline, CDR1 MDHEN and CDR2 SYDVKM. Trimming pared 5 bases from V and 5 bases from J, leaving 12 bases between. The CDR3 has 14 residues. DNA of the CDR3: TGTGCCAGCAGTGCAAATTTGGAAACCGGGGAGCTGTTTTTT. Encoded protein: CASSANLETGELFF.

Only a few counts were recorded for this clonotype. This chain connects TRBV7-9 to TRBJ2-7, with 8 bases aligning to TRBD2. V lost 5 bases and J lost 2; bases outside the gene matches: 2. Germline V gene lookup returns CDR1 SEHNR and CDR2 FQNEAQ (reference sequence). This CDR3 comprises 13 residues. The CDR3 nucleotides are TGTGCCAGCAGCGACGGGGGGGCCTACGAGCAGTACTTC. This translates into CASSDGGAYEQYF. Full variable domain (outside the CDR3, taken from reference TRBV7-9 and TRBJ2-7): DTGVSQNPRHKITKRGQNVTFRCDPISEHNRLYWYRQTLGQGPEFLTYFQNEAQLEKSRLLSDRFSAERPKGSFSTLEIQRTEQGDSAMYLCASSDGGAYEQYFGPGTRLTVT.

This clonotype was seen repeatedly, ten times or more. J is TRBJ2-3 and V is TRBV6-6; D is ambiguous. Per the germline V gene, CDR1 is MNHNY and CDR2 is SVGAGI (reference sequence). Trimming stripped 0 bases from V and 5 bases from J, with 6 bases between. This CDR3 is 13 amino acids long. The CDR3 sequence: CASSYSKLDTQYF. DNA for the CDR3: TGTGCCAGCAGTTACTCGAAGTTAGATACGCAGTATTTT.

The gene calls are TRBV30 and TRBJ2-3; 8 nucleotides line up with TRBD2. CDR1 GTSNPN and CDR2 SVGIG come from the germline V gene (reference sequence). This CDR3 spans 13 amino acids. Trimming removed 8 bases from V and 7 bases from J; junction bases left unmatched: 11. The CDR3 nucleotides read TGTGCCCACGAGGCGGGGGGAGCGAATACGCAGTATTTT. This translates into CAHEAGGANTQYF.

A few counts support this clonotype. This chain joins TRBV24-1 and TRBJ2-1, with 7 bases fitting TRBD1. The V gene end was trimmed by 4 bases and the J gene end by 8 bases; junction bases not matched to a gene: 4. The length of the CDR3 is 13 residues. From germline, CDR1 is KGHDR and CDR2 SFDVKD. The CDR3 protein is CATSEGGRYEQFF. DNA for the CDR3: TGTGCCACCAGTGAAGGGGGCAGATATGAGCAGTTCTTC.

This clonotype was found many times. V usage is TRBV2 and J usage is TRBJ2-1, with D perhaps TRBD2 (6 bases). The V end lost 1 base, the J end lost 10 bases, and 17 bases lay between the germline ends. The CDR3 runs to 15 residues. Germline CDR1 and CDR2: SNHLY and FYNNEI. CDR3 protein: CASSEGASATGEQFF. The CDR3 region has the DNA TGTGCCAGCAGTGAAGGGGCTAGCGCCACGGGAGAGCAGTTCTTC.

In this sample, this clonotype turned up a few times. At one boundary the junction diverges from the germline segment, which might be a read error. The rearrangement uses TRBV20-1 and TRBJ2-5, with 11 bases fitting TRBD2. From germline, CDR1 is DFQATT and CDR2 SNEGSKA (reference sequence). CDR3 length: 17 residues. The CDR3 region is CNALGSRASGRQETQYF. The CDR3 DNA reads TGCAATGCTTTGGGGTCGCGGGCTAGCGGGAGGCAAGAGACCCAGTACTTC.

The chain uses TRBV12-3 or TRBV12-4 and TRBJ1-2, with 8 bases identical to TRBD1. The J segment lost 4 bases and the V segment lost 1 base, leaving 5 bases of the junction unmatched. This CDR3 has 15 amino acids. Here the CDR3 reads CASSLGTGYFYGYTF. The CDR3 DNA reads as TGTGCCAGCAGTTTAGGGACAGGGTATTTCTATGGCTACACCTTC.

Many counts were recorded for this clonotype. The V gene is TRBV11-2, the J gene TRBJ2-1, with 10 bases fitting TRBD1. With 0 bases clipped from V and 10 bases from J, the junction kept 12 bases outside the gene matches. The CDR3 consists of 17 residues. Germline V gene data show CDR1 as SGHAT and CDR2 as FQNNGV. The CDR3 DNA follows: TGTGCCAGCAGCTTAGATTATGCGGGACAGGGGCTATGGGAGCAGTTCTTC. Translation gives CASSLDYAGQGLWEQFF.

In DNA, the CDR3 is TGTGCCAGCAGTTTCGTCTGGAGCACAGATACGCAGTATTTT. Amino acids: CASSFVWSTDTQYF. The chain recombines TRBV6-2 or TRBV6-3 with TRBJ2-3; D is ambiguous. The germline V gene encodes CDR1 MNHEY and CDR2 SVGEGT. V lost 4 bases, J lost 0 bases, and 8 bases lay in between. The CDR3 is made up of 14 amino acids.

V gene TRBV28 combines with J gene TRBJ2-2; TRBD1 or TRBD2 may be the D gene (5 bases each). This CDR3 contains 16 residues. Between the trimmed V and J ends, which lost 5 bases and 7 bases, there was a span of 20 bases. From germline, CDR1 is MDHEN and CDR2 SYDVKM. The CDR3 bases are TGTGCCAGCAGTGGTTCGGGGCGGAGTTACATCGGGGAGCTGTTTTTT. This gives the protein CASSGSGRSYIGELFF.

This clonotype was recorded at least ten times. CDR3 amino acids: CASSLHREETQYF. Written as DNA, the CDR3 is TGTGCCAGCAGCCTCCACAGGGAAGAGACCCAGTACTTC. This chain joins TRBV7-2 and TRBJ2-5, with D perhaps matching TRBD1 (6 bases). Trimming pared 5 bases from V and 3 bases from J, leaving 10 bases between. In germline, CDR1 is SGHTA, CDR2 FQGNSA. CDR3 length equals 13 residues.

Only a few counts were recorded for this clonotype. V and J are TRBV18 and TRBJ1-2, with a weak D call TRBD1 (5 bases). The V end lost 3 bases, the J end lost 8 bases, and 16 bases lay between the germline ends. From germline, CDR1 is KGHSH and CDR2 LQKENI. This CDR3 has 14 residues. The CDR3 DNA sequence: TGTGCCAGCTCACCGCAGGGCCGCTGGGAAGGCTACACCTTC. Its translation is CASSPQGRWEGYTF. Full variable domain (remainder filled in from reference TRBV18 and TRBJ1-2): NAGVMQNPRHLVRRRGQEARLRCSPMKGHSHVYWYRQLPEEGLKFMVYLQKENIIDESGMPKERFSAEFPKEGPSILRIQQVVRGDSAAYFCASSPQGRWEGYTFGSGTRLTVV.

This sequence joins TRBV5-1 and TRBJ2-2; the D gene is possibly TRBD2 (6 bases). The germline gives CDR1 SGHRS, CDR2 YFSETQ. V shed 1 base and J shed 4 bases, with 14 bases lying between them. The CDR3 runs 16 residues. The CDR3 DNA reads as TGCGCCAGCAGCTTGAATGTGGGAGGTTCCACCGGGGAGCTGTTTTTT. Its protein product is CASSLNVGGSTGELFF.